The 9 T cell receptor beta chains given below trace back to one sample, sequenced in a study of T cell responses to AZD1222 COVID-19 vaccine (dated by TCRdb to about 2021). The time point label corresponds to: baseline before first vaccination. The sample's treatment or condition label is to be understood as: meningococcal conjugate vaccine given as trial control. Library method: the immunoSEQ multiplex PCR assay. TCRdb limited this immuneACCESS table to in-frame rearrangements with V and J called. A share of clones is missing; checked studies link under half to unresolved V genes, and the rest is unexplained. This sample lists 200,000 to 250,000 clones; more than 85% were detected once. The ten largest clonotypes hold around 1% of the sample. Sequencing used peripheral blood, obtained on day 0 of MenACWY control vaccination. The receptors stem from an adult in good health.

The genes are TRBV20-1 and TRBJ1-2, with a possible D match to TRBD1 (6 bases). The V gene lost 3 bases and the J gene lost 4 bases, with 15 bases spanning the gap. CDR1 DFQATT and CDR2 SNEGSKA come from the germline V gene (reference sequence). The CDR3 has 14 residues. The CDR3 nucleotides are TGCAGTGCTAGTGAAACAGGGTCGGGCTATGGCTACACCTTC. This encodes CSASETGSGYGYTF.

The chain is built from TRBV3-1 (or the pseudogene TRBV3-2) and TRBJ1-6; D perhaps matches TRBD1 (6 bases). The V and J ends lost 0 bases and 7 bases respectively, with 7 bases between them. Germline V gives CDR1 LGHDT, CDR2 YNNKEL (reference sequence). The CDR3 loop spans 14 amino acids. CDR3 coding DNA: TGTGCCAGCAGCCAAGATCAGGGGAATTCACCCCTCCACTTT. Translated, it gives CASSQDQGNSPLHF.

The chain uses TRBV5-4 and TRBJ1-4; maybe TRBD1 (5 bases). With 4 bases removed from V and 7 bases from J, the gap between germline ends came to 14 bases. This CDR3 has 14 amino acids. Germline CDR1 SGHNT, CDR2 YYREEE (reference sequence). CDR3 region: CASSGGQLSEKLFF. In nucleotides, the CDR3 is TGTGCCAGCAGCGGAGGACAACTGAGTGAAAAACTGTTTTTT.

The sample holds one count of this clone. V is TRBV7-3 and J is TRBJ2-3; D remains ambiguous. The ends were cut back, 1 base at V and 1 base at J, with 6 bases in the middle. The V gene's germline CDR1 is SGHTA and CDR2 FQGTGA. CDR3 length equals 14 residues. The CDR3 DNA sequence: TGTGCCAGCAGCTTAATGATCGGCACAGATACGCAGTATTTT. Protein: CASSLMIGTDTQYF.

With regard to this clone: Other DNA sequences within the sample encode an identical CDR3. The chain uses TRBV4-1 and TRBJ1-2; D uncertain. CDR1 and CDR2 from the germline V gene are MGHRA and YSYEKL. This CDR3 has 14 residues. V was cut by 1 base and J by 3 bases, with 9 bases left in between. The CDR3 is CASSQADRDYGYTF. CDR3 nucleotide sequence: TGCGCCAGCAGCCAAGCGGACCGAGACTATGGCTACACCTTC.

This clone was observed a single time. The chain is built from TRBV6-5 and TRBJ2-7; possibly TRBD1 or TRBD2 for D (6 bases each). The V gene's germline CDR1 is MNHEY and CDR2 SVGAGI. Trimming left V 6 bases short and J 7 bases short, with 22 bases between. The CDR3 is made up of 15 amino acids. The CDR3 is CASRRRTGALGEQYF. The CDR3 DNA reads TGTGCCAGCAGACGCAGGACGGGGGCCTTGGGGGAGCAGTACTTC.

This clone came up once. This sequence joins TRBV4-1 and TRBJ2-2; D gene unclear. Looked up from germline, CDR1 is MGHRA and CDR2 is YSYEKL. V gave up 0 bases and J gave up 0 bases, with 2 bases separating them. The CDR3 totals 14 residues. CDR3 DNA sequence: TGCGCCAGCAGCCAAGATCCGAACACCGGGGAGCTGTTTTTT. It is translated as CASSQDPNTGELFF.

The CDR3 reads CASKSDIGQYGYTF. The DNA for the CDR3 is TGCGCCAGCAAAAGCGATATTGGACAGTATGGCTACACCTTC. This chain uses TRBV5-1 with TRBJ1-2, with D perhaps matching TRBD1 (6 bases). The V gene's germline CDR1 is SGHRS and CDR2 YFSETQ. V was shortened by 6 bases and J by 5 bases, with 17 bases between the two germline ends. This CDR3 has 14 residues.

The chain joins TRBV19 to TRBJ1-5; a possible D gene is TRBD1 (5 bases). The CDR3 totals 13 residues. The germline V and J ends were trimmed by 4 bases and 3 bases, with 7 bases remaining between them. CDR1 is LNHDA, CDR2 SQIVND, per germline (reference sequence). This CDR3 is CASSRGYNQPQHF. CDR3 in DNA: TGTGCCAGTAGTAGGGGGTACAATCAGCCCCAGCATTTT.